This entry concerns a single T cell receptor (beta chain). Its target is unknown. The ends were cut back, 6 bases at V and 0 bases at J, with 13 bases in the middle. The CDR3 is made up of 15 amino acids. The V gene's germline CDR1 is SGHDT and CDR2 YYEEEE. This record belongs to a study of T cells after posttransplantation cyclophosphamide. Findings and caveats of the study: Donor CD8+ memory clones often dominated recipient blood repertoires at later times. TRB clonality was highly associated with recipient CMV seropositivity and reactivation. Blood and skin or GI T cell repertoires showed limited TRB overlap.

Assay: immunoSEQ multiplex PCR; the TCRdb copy retains only in-frame clones and omits some. The table has approximately 5,400 clones, approximately 94% seen once; the top ten hold roughly 1.5%. V is TRBV5-6 and J is TRBJ1-3, with a tentative D call TRBD1 (5 bases). Input material: CD4+ T cells sorted from bone marrow. The source of this sequence is a woman in her fifties or sixties in good health, CMV-negative, and a related stem cell transplant donor. This chain's CDR3 is CASTLGLHSGNTIYF. The CDR3 DNA reads TGTGCCAGCACCCTGGGGCTTCACTCTGGAAACACCATATATTTT. The full variable domain, with the rest looked up from reference TRBV5-6 and TRBJ1-3, is DAGVTQSPTHLIKTRGQQVTLRCSPKSGHDTVSWYQQALGQGPQFIFQYYEEEERQRGNFPDRFSGHQFPNYSSELNVNALLLGDSALYLCASTLGLHSGNTIYFGEGSWLTVV.